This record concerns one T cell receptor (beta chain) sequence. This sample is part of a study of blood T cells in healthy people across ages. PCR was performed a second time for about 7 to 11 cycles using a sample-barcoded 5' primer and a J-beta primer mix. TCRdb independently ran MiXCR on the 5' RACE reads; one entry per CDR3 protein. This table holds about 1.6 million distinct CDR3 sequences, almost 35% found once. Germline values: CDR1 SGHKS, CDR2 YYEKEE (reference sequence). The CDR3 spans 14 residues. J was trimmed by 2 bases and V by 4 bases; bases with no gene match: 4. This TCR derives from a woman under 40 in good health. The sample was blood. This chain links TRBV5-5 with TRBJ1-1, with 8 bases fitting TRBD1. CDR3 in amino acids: CASSTTGVNTEAFF. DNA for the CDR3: TGTGCCAGCAGCACGACAGGGGTCAACACTGAAGCTTTCTTT.